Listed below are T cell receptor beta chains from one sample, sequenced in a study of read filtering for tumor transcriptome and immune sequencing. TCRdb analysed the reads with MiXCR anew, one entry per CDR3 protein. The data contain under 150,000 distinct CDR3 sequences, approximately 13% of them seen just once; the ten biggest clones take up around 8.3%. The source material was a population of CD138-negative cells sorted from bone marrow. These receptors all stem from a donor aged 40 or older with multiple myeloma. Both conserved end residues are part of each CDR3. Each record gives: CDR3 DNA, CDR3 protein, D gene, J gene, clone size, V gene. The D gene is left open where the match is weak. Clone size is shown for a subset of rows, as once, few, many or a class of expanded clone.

DNA: TGCAGTGCTACCGACAGGGTATTGATGAACACTGAAGCTTTCTTT
CDR3: CSATDRVLMNTEAFF
D: TRBD1
J: TRBJ1-1
size: many
V: TRBV20-1

DNA: TGTGCCAGCAGCGAAGGGAGCTCCTACGAGCAGTACTTC
CDR3: CASSEGSSYEQYF
D: .
J: TRBJ2-7
size: few
V: TRBV13

DNA: TGTGTCAGCAGTCATAGCGGGAGGGCGGTCGACAATGAGCAGTTCTTC
CDR3: CVSSHSGRAVDNEQFF
D: TRBD2
J: TRBJ2-1
size: few
V: TRBV11-2

DNA: TGTGCCACCAGCAGAGAACTGGCCGGGAGAGGGTACAATGAGCAGTTCTTC
CDR3: CATSRELAGRGYNEQFF
D: .
J: TRBJ2-1
size: many
V: TRBV15

DNA: TGCGCCAGCAGCCCGGGTGGCTCCCTAAGCACAGATACGCAGTATTTT
CDR3: CASSPGGSLSTDTQYF
D: .
J: TRBJ2-3
size: many
V: TRBV5-1

DNA: TGTGCCAGCAGCCAGTCCTCGGGAGCGGCAGATACGCAGTATTTT
CDR3: CASSQSSGAADTQYF
D: .
J: TRBJ2-3
size: many
V: TRBV14

DNA: TGCGCCAGTAGCGGTGAGGGGGACGCGGAGACCCAGTACTTC
CDR3: CASSGEGDAETQYF
D: .
J: TRBJ2-5
size: few
V: TRBV4-1

DNA: TGTGCCAGCAGCTCGCCCCGGACTCGTAATGAGCAGTTCTTC
CDR3: CASSSPRTRNEQFF
D: .
J: TRBJ2-1
size: .
V: TRBV7-9

DNA: TGTGCCAGCAAACCATTACCCCTAGCGGGAGGGCCGTCCAAGCAGTACTTC
CDR3: CASKPLPLAGGPSKQYF
D: TRBD2
J: TRBJ2-7
size: many
V: TRBV6-2/TRBV6-3

DNA: TGTGCCAGCAGCTGGGGGGGAGGGCCGAGCTCCTACAATGAGCAGTTCTTC
CDR3: CASSWGGGPSSYNEQFF
D: TRBD2
J: TRBJ2-1
size: many
V: TRBV11-2

DNA: TGTGCCAGCAGCCTGGCCAGAGTTTCGGATGAGCAGTTCTTC
CDR3: CASSLARVSDEQFF
D: .
J: TRBJ2-1
size: many
V: TRBV27

DNA: TGCGCCAGCAGCCAGAAAGGGGGCGAGAACACTGAAGCTTTCTTT
CDR3: CASSQKGGENTEAFF
D: TRBD1
J: TRBJ1-1
size: many
V: TRBV5-1

DNA: TGTGCCAGCAGCCAACGGGGTTTGGACACAGATACGCAGTATTTT
CDR3: CASSQRGLDTDTQYF
D: .
J: TRBJ2-3
size: .
V: TRBV7-8

DNA: TGTGCCAGCAGCTTACAGGGGGCAACCTACGAGCAGTACTTC
CDR3: CASSLQGATYEQYF
D: TRBD1
J: TRBJ2-7
size: many
V: TRBV11-1

DNA: TGTGCCAGCAGTTTCGGGACGGCGCAGTATTTT
CDR3: CASSFGTAQYF
D: .
J: TRBJ2-3
size: many
V: TRBV12-3/TRBV12-4

DNA: TGTGCCAGCAGCGTGGACCCAGGGGTCTACGAGCAGTACTTC
CDR3: CASSVDPGVYEQYF
D: .
J: TRBJ2-7
size: many
V: TRBV9

DNA: TGCAGCGTACTAGCGGGATCCGCAGATACGCAGTATTTT
CDR3: CSVLAGSADTQYF
D: TRBD2
J: TRBJ2-3
size: many
V: TRBV29-1

DNA: TGCAGTGCTCCAGGGGGCGGTGAAGCTTTCTTT
CDR3: CSAPGGGEAFF
D: TRBD1
J: TRBJ1-1
size: many
V: TRBV20-1

DNA: TGTGCCAGCAGCTCGCGATCGACTAGCTCTAACGAGCAGTACTTC
CDR3: CASSSRSTSSNEQYF
D: .
J: TRBJ2-7
size: many
V: TRBV21-1

DNA: TGTGCCAGCAGTTACCCTGGGACTAGCGGCCGTAGCGCCTACGAGCAGTACTTC
CDR3: CASSYPGTSGRSAYEQYF
D: TRBD2
J: TRBJ2-7
size: many
V: TRBV6-2/TRBV6-3

DNA: TGTGCCTGCAGCCCCGACCGGGCTCACGTTTTGGATTCACCCCTCCACTTT
CDR3: CACSPDRAHVLDSPLHF
D: .
J: TRBJ1-6
size: few
V: TRBV7-8

DNA: TGCGCCAGCAGCTCCAACGACAGGACGAACACTGAAGCTTTCTTT
CDR3: CASSSNDRTNTEAFF
D: .
J: TRBJ1-1
size: many
V: TRBV5-1

DNA: TGTGCCATCAGTGTTGGGGGGGAGCCCTTCTATGGCTACACCTTC
CDR3: CAISVGGEPFYGYTF
D: .
J: TRBJ1-2
size: .
V: TRBV10-3

DNA: TGCGCCAGCAGCTTGGCCATGCCCTCCTACGAGCAGTACTTC
CDR3: CASSLAMPSYEQYF
D: .
J: TRBJ2-7
size: many
V: TRBV5-1

DNA: TGCGCCAGCAGCTCCGGGAGTAGCGGGAGACCAAAAAGCTCCTACAATGAGCAGTTCTTC
CDR3: CASSSGSSGRPKSSYNEQFF
D: TRBD2
J: TRBJ2-1
size: few
V: TRBV4-1